This T cell receptor beta chain is from a study of blood T cell repertoires in COVID-19. Study-wide context: The United States, Italy and Spain were the sources of the acute and convalescent COVID-19 samples. T cells, B-cell-depleted T cells, or PBMCs provided the cDNA or gDNA that served as material.

Per germline, CDR1 SGHRS and CDR2 YFSETQ. V shed 5 bases, J shed 5 bases, and the junction held 6 bases outside the gene matches. The CDR3 has 13 amino acids. The assay was immunoSEQ multiplex PCR, and TCRdb's table has in-frame clones only and misses some. The repertoire holds tens of thousands of clones, with about 90% as singletons. Specimen: peripheral blood. The sequence was collected from a man older than 75 in a cohort sampled during active COVID-19. The rearrangement links TRBV5-1 to TRBJ2-5; 7 nucleotides agree with TRBD1. The CDR3 nucleotides read TGCGCCAGCAGAAGACAGGGTCAGGAGACCCAGTACTTC. This sequence encodes CASRRQGQETQYF.